What follows is one T cell receptor beta chain and its context. Its antigen is as yet unknown. The V gene's germline CDR1 is SGHRS and CDR2 YFSETQ. The CDR3 is 16 residues long. The V end was cut by 7 bases, the J end by 2 bases, with 20 bases between. Each CDR3 protein gets one entry after TCRdb re-called the reads with MiXCR. The sample lists roughly 62,000 distinct CDR3 sequences, 55% to 65% occurring once. These data originate in a study of type 1 regulatory T cells. The V call is TRBV5-1, the J call TRBJ2-3, with D maybe TRBD1 (5 bases). The sample comprised cultured non-Tr1 T cells, either the whole culture or a sorted T cell fraction (not recorded which). This receptor was obtained from a human donor in good health. The CDR3 sequence: CASGRSATGDTDTQYF. CDR3 sequence (DNA): TGCGCCAGCGGCAGGAGCGCTACAGGCGACACAGATACGCAGTATTTT.